The clone carrying this T cell receptor (beta chain) has a handful of counts. The antigen is undetermined. This sample stems from a study of T cell repertoires in cytomegalovirus infection. Looking at the study overall: Alongside well-studied HLA-B-restricted CMV epitopes, recently identified HLA-C-restricted CMV epitopes were also used. Indications came from public TCR beta signatures; they pointed to CMV infection and to a matching HLA type. The study, taken as a whole, reports: Cumulative frequency (of public TCR beta family members) identified carriers of CMV plus the relevant HLA.

Using its own MiXCR run on the reads, TCRdb lists one record per CDR3 protein. This sample yields under 350,000 distinct CDR3 sequences, of which around 20% are seen a single time; roughly a fifth belongs to the top ten. This receptor was identified in a human donor in good health (CMV status not recorded). Some clones in this sample may be carry-over from other donors' samples. Specimen: cultured PBMCs, collected from culture after CMV antigen stimulation.

The CDR3 nucleotides read TGTGCCAGCAGTTACACGACAGGGGGGCAGCCCCAGCATTTT. Translated, it gives CASSYTTGGQPQHF. The chain uses TRBV6-2 or TRBV6-3 and TRBJ1-5, with 9 bases fitting TRBD1. Germline CDR1 and CDR2: MNHEY and SVGEGT. The J segment lost 7 bases and the V segment lost 2 bases, leaving 3 bases of the junction unmatched. The CDR3 has 14 residues.